A selection of T cell receptor beta chains follows, all from one sample in a study of shared clonotypes between healthy human individuals. Using immunoSEQ multiplex PCR, the repertoire was profiled, and TCRdb retains in-frame clones only, with some absent. Of 470,000 or so clones listed, 81% were seen once; the top ten hold roughly 13%. The sequencing input was PBMCs. These receptors all stem from a woman in her forties in good health. Some clones in this sample may be carry-over from other donors' samples. The CDR3 runs from the conserved cysteine through the conserved F or W. The order of the fields is clone size, D gene, J gene, V gene, CDR3 protein, CDR3 DNA. A D gene is named only where the DNA matches it firmly. Expanded clones get a size class; other rows say once, few or many, or leave the size out.

clone size: NA
D gene: NA
J gene: TRBJ2-5
V gene: TRBV28
CDR3 protein: CASSRAQETQYF
CDR3 DNA: TGTGCCAGCAGCCGGGCCCAAGAGACCCAGTACTTC

clone size: NA
D gene: NA
J gene: TRBJ2-7
V gene: TRBV7-9
CDR3 protein: CASSTWAGGSEQYF
CDR3 DNA: TGTGCCAGCAGCACGTGGGCTGGAGGTTCCGAGCAGTACTTC

clone size: NA
D gene: TRBD1
J gene: TRBJ1-5
V gene: TRBV30
CDR3 protein: CAWSSSPTGQGARVSNQPQHF
CDR3 DNA: TGTGCCTGGAGTTCTTCCCCGACGGGACAGGGGGCAAGGGTTAGCAATCAGCCCCAGCATTTT

clone size: NA
D gene: NA
J gene: TRBJ2-5
V gene: TRBV5-1
CDR3 protein: CASTQGPQETQYF
CDR3 DNA: TGCGCCAGCACCCAGGGACCACAAGAGACCCAGTACTTC

clone size: once
D gene: TRBD1
J gene: TRBJ1-5
V gene: TRBV6-1
CDR3 protein: CASSGGTGQGQPQHF
CDR3 DNA: TGTGCCAGCAGTGGCGGGACAGGGCAGGGTCAGCCCCAGCATTTT

clone size: NA
D gene: NA
J gene: TRBJ1-4
V gene: TRBV7-9
CDR3 protein: CASRGGENEKLFF
CDR3 DNA: TGTGCCAGCAGAGGGGGGGAGAATGAAAAACTGTTTTTT

clone size: NA
D gene: TRBD2
J gene: TRBJ2-7
V gene: TRBV28
CDR3 protein: CASRPSGSYEQYF
CDR3 DNA: TGTGCCAGCAGACCTAGCGGCTCCTACGAGCAGTACTTC

clone size: NA
D gene: TRBD2
J gene: TRBJ2-1
V gene: TRBV4-3
CDR3 protein: CASSQEARGGEQFF
CDR3 DNA: TGCGCCAGCAGCCAAGAGGCGCGGGGGGGTGAGCAGTTCTTC

clone size: many
D gene: TRBD1
J gene: TRBJ1-2
V gene: TRBV5-6
CDR3 protein: CASSLRDSWGAGYTF
CDR3 DNA: TGTGCCAGCAGCTTGAGGGACAGCTGGGGGGCTGGCTACACCTTC

clone size: NA
D gene: NA
J gene: TRBJ2-3
V gene: TRBV7-9
CDR3 protein: CASSHQGGADTQYF
CDR3 DNA: TGTGCCAGCAGCCACCAGGGCGGCGCAGATACGCAGTATTTT